The clone carrying this T cell receptor beta chain came up a few times. Its antigen is currently unknown. This sample is drawn from a study of T cells in Graves' hyperthyroidism and ophthalmopathy. Study information: Blood from the periphery was taken at initial diagnosis, before any treatment.

This CDR3 spans 15 amino acids. Looked up from germline, CDR1 is MNHNS and CDR2 is SASEGT. After removal of 6 bases from V and 5 bases from J, the junction contained 10 bases not matched to a gene. RNA transcripts provided the source from which TCR beta CDR3 regions were amplified. HTBI primers were the set used in a first-round RT-PCR of the TCR CDR3. TCRdb re-derived calls from the multiplex PCR reads in MiXCR, one entry per CDR3 protein. The sample lists about 640,000 distinct CDR3 sequences; more than 12% were seen once. Regarding the study as a whole: Stable hyperthyroidism was told apart from ophthalmopathy by a model built on 13 V-J features.

The V call is TRBV6-1, the J call TRBJ2-1, with TRBD2 matching over 7 bases. Material: blood. This receptor was obtained from a woman in her forties or fifties with Graves' ophthalmopathy. CDR3 sequence (DNA): TGTGCCAGCAGCCCTCCCTGGGGGGGGAACAATGAGCAGTTCTTC. It codes for CASSPPWGGNNEQFF.